The following is a T cell receptor (beta chain) sequence with its context. The antigen is not known. PCR employed 60 Vbeta and 13 Jbeta primers. Profiled with immunoSEQ multiplex PCR; TCRdb holds only in-frame clones, not every one. The sample shows roughly 80,000 clones, more than 75% of them seen only once. This specimen belongs to a study of cytomegalovirus exposure and HLA in healthy donors. Notes on the study in general: When analyzed later, the rates of TCR association showed variation by HLA locus, with DRB1 the most and HLA-C the fewest. Most subjects had HLA-A and HLA-B alleles reportedly predicted accurately by TCR beta sequences.

The CDR3 sequence is 13 residues long. Germline CDR1 reads MDHEN; CDR2 reads SYDVKM. Trimming removed 10 bases at V and 4 bases at J, with 16 bases between. The TCR was taken from a male donor in good health and CMV-seropositive. J is TRBJ1-2 and V is TRBV28; maybe TRBD1 (6 bases). Sequencing was done on a sample of PBMCs. CDR3 region: CATHRGRGYGYTF. CDR3 DNA sequence: TGTGCCACCCACCGGGGCAGGGGCTATGGCTACACCTTC.